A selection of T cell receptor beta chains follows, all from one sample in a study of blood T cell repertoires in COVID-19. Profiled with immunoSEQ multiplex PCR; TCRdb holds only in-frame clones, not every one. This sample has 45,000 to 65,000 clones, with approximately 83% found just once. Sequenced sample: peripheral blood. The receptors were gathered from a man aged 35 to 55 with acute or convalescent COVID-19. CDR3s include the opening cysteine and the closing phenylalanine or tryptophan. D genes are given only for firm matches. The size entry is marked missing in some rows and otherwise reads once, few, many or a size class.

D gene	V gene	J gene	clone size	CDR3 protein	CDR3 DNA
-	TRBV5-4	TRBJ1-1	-	CASSLGGRKNTEAFF	TGTGCCAGCAGCTTGGGGGGCAGGAAGAACACTGAAGCTTTCTTT
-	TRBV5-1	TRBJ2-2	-	CASSLGTRGTGELFF	TGCGCCAGCAGCTTGGGGACTAGGGGGACCGGGGAGCTGTTTTTT
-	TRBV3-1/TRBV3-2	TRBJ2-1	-	CASSQTLETALYNEQFF	TGTGCCAGCAGCCAGACCCTAGAAACTGCTTTATACAATGAGCAGTTCTTC
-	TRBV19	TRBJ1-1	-	CASRSRVRDTEAFF	TGTGCCAGTAGATCCAGGGTTCGGGACACTGAAGCTTTCTTT
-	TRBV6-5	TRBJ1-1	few	CASRLTQGNTEAFF	TGTGCCAGCAGGCTTACCCAGGGGAACACTGAAGCTTTCTTT
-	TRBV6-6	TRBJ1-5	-	CASSYLADNQPQHF	TGTGCCAGCAGTTACTTGGCAGACAATCAGCCCCAGCATTTT
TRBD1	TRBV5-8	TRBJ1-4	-	CASSLGTGESEKLFF	TGTGCCAGCAGCTTGGGGACAGGGGAATCCGAAAAACTGTTTTTT
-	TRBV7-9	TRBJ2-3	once	CASVQTDTQYF	TGTGCCAGCGTCCAAACAGATACGCAGTATTTT
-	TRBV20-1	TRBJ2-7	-	CSAVMSYEQYF	TGCAGTGCTGTCATGTCCTACGAGCAGTACTTC
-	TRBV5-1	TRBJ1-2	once	CASSPSGGPNYGYTF	TGCGCCAGCAGCCCCTCGGGGGGCCCGAACTATGGCTACACCTTC
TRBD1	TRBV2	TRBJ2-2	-	CASDATGGSGELFF	TGTGCCAGCGATGCGACAGGGGGGTCCGGGGAGCTGTTTTTT
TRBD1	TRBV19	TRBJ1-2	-	CASSMRQGYYGYTF	TGTGCCAGTAGTATGCGACAGGGGTACTATGGCTACACCTTC
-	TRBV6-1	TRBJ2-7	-	CASSEIYGDYEQYF	TGTGCCAGCAGTGAAATCTACGGAGACTACGAGCAGTACTTC
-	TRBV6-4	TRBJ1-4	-	CASSDRSATNEKLFF	TGTGCCAGCAGTGACAGGAGTGCAACTAATGAAAAACTGTTTTTT
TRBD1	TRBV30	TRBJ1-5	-	CAWSGNRGINQPQHF	TGTGCCTGGAGCGGGAACAGGGGCATAAATCAGCCCCAGCATTTT
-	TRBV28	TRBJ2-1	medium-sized	CASSYRPTDRDYNEQFF	TGTGCCAGCAGTTATCGTCCCACGGACAGAGACTACAATGAGCAGTTCTTC
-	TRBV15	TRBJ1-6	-	CATSTLAPPNNSPLHF	TGTGCCACCAGCACCCTCGCCCCCCCTAACAATTCACCCCTCCACTTT
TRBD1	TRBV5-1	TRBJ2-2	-	CASSIGQGQTGELFF	TGCGCCAGCAGCATCGGACAGGGTCAAACCGGGGAGCTGTTTTTT
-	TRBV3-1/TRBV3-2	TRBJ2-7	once	CASSQAGSYEQYF	TGTGCCAGCAGCCAGGCGGGGTCCTACGAGCAGTACTTC
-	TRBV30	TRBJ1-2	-	CAWSGKGSFNYGYTF	TGTGCCTGGAGTGGGAAAGGTAGCTTTAACTATGGCTACACCTTC
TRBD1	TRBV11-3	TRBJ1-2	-	CASSLESQGQFNYGYTF	TGTGCCAGCAGCTTAGAAAGCCAGGGACAGTTTAACTATGGCTACACCTTC
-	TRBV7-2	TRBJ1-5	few	CASSPRGSNQPQHF	TGTGCCAGCAGCCCCAGGGGTAGCAATCAGCCCCAGCATTTT
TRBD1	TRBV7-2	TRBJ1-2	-	CASGRDRGNYGYTF	TGTGCCAGCGGGAGGGACAGGGGTAACTATGGCTACACCTTC
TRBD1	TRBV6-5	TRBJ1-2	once	CASSYWTGDGYTF	TGTGCCAGCAGTTACTGGACAGGAGATGGCTACACCTTC
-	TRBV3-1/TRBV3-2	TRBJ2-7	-	CASSQGAGREQYF	TGTGCCAGCAGCCAAGGCGCGGGGCGGGAGCAGTACTTC
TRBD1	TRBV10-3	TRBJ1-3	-	CAISGLGQGTGNTIYF	TGTGCCATCAGTGGACTCGGACAGGGAACTGGAAACACCATATATTTT
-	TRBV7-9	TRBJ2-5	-	CASSFGRAGETQYF	TGTGCCAGCAGCTTCGGCAGGGCAGGAGAGACCCAGTACTTC